The next 25 T cell receptor beta chains were all read from a single sample in a study of cytomegalovirus exposure and HLA in healthy donors. It was with 60 Vbeta and 13 Jbeta primers that the PCR ran. TCRdb's table, derived via immunoSEQ multiplex PCR, lists solely in-frame clones and lacks some. The table lists approximately 140,000 clones, roughly 74% of them singletons. The sample was PBMCs. The receptors come from a woman aged 40 to 50 in good health and CMV-seropositive.

The DNA for the CDR3 is TGTGCCACCAGCAACTACGGGAGGACAGATACGCAGTATTTT. It codes for CATSNYGRTDTQYF. The chain recombines TRBV15 with TRBJ2-3; 7 bases are a match to TRBD2. Germline V lookup: CDR1 LNHNV, CDR2 YYDKDF (reference sequence). This CDR3 spans 14 amino acids. J was trimmed by 3 bases and V by 4 bases; bases with no gene match: 4. Variable domain in full (rest from reference TRBV15 and TRBJ2-3): DAMVIQNPRYQVTQFGKPVTLSCSQTLNHNVMYWYQQKSSQAPKLLFHYYDKDFNNEADTPDNFQSRRPNTSFCFLDIRSPGLGDTAMYLCATSNYGRTDTQYFGPGTRLTVL.

V gene TRBV6-6 combines with J gene TRBJ2-7; 8 nucleotides match TRBD1. The ends lost 2 bases at V and 2 bases at J; junction bases unmatched: 2. Germline CDR1 and CDR2: MNHNY and SVGAGI (reference sequence). This CDR3 comprises 14 residues. The CDR3 here is CASSYPGQAYEQYF. CDR3 sequence (DNA): TGTGCCAGCAGTTACCCGGGACAGGCCTACGAGCAGTACTTC.

This clone was detected a few times. The chain carries TRBV5-1 and TRBJ2-5; D perhaps matches TRBD1 (6 bases). The V end lost 3 bases, the J end lost 3 bases, and 12 bases lay between the germline ends. The CDR3 consists of 14 residues. Germline lookup yields CDR1 SGHRS and CDR2 YFSETQ. The CDR3 reads CASSSQGHKETQYF. The DNA of the CDR3 is TGCGCCAGCAGCTCGCAGGGACATAAAGAGACCCAGTACTTC.

The chain employs TRBV27 and TRBJ2-7; 9 bases match TRBD1. Germline V gene lookup returns CDR1 MNHEY and CDR2 SMNVEV (reference sequence). CDR3 size: 15 residues. J was trimmed by 4 bases and V by 3 bases; bases with no gene match: 7. In nucleotides, the CDR3 is TGTGCCAGCAGTTTGAAGGGACAGGGAGCATACGAGCAGTACTTC. It codes for CASSLKGQGAYEQYF.

The chain is built from TRBV2 and TRBJ1-4; 10 bases fit TRBD1. The CDR3 totals 17 residues. V shed 1 base and J 7 bases; nucleotides not matched to a gene: 9. Germline-derived CDR1 and CDR2 are SNHLY and FYNNEI. CDR3 sequence: CASSEVLRTGGGEKLFF. The CDR3 region has the DNA TGTGCCAGCAGTGAAGTCCTACGGACAGGGGGTGGTGAAAAACTGTTTTTT.

Only one count was recorded for this clone. The chain has TRBV11-2 and TRBJ1-1, with D perhaps TRBD1 (6 bases). This CDR3 is 13 amino acids long. The V gene's germline CDR1 is SGHAT and CDR2 FQNNGV. V was clipped by 5 bases and J by 3 bases, with 10 bases between them. The CDR3 spells CASSQGFDTEAFF. For the CDR3, the DNA is TGTGCCAGCAGCCAGGGGTTCGACACTGAAGCTTTCTTT.

The rearrangement joins TRBV5-1 to TRBJ2-1; no definite D call. The CDR3 runs to 15 residues. Germline V gene sequence: CDR1 SGHRS, CDR2 YFSETQ. V was trimmed by 0 bases and J by 0 bases, leaving 7 bases between them. The CDR3 sequence is CASSLGYSSYNEQFF. The DNA of the CDR3 is TGCGCCAGCAGCTTGGGTTATAGCTCCTACAATGAGCAGTTCTTC. The complete variable domain, with remaining parts taken from reference TRBV5-1 and TRBJ2-1, reads KAGVTQTPRYLIKTRGQQVTLSCSPISGHRSVSWYQQTPGQGLQFLFEYFSETQRNKGNFPGRFSGRQFSNSRSEMNVSTLELGDSALYLCASSLGYSSYNEQFFGPGTRLTVL.

The V gene is TRBV29-1, the J gene TRBJ2-5, with TRBD1 identical over 10 bases. CDR1 and CDR2 (germline): SQVTM, ANQGSEA. The V and J ends lost 5 bases and 4 bases, in that order; junction bases with no gene match: 7. The CDR3 runs 14 residues. As DNA, the CDR3 is TGCAGCGTTTCGCCGGGACAGGGGACAGAGACCCAGTACTTC. Translated, it gives CSVSPGQGTETQYF.

This chain connects TRBV6-6 to TRBJ2-1; 11 bases align to TRBD2. The CDR3 consists of 16 residues. Germline trimming cut 5 bases from V and 2 bases from J; bases unmatched to any gene: 5. From germline, CDR1 is MNHNY and CDR2 SVGAGI (reference sequence). The CDR3: CASSRLAGSAYNEQFF. In DNA, the CDR3 is TGTGCCAGCAGTAGACTAGCGGGGAGCGCCTACAATGAGCAGTTCTTC.

V is TRBV28 and J is TRBJ1-5; D is possibly TRBD1 (5 bases). CDR1 is MDHEN, CDR2 SYDVKM, per germline. The CDR3 extends over 15 amino acids. V was shortened by 4 bases and J by 2 bases, with 12 bases between the two germline ends. The CDR3 DNA reads TGTGCCAGCAGTTCCCAAGGGGCTGGCAATCAGCCCCAGCATTTT. Protein sequence: CASSSQGAGNQPQHF.

This clone turned up a few times. This chain uses TRBV5-5 with TRBJ2-7; D might be TRBD2 (6 bases). This CDR3 is 13 amino acids long. V dropped 3 bases and J dropped 5 bases, with 12 bases sitting between them. Germline assignment: CDR1 SGHKS and CDR2 YYEKEE (reference sequence). CDR3 coding DNA: TGTGCCAGCAGCTCCTGGGGCGGGAACGAGCAGTACTTC. Translated, it gives CASSSWGGNEQYF.

The genes are TRBV6-5 and TRBJ2-2, with 8 bases aligning to TRBD2. After removal of 6 bases from V and 4 bases from J, the junction contained 7 bases not matched to a gene. The length of the CDR3 is 15 residues. Per germline, CDR1 MNHEY and CDR2 SVGAGI. The CDR3 sequence is CASRMASGRTGELFF. The CDR3 coding sequence is TGTGCCAGCAGGATGGCTAGCGGGCGCACCGGGGAGCTGTTTTTT.

In regard to this clone: Germline is not matched at one junction end, which may reflect a read error. V and J are TRBV4-1 and TRBJ2-1; the match to TRBD2 covers 10 bases. The length of the CDR3 is 15 residues. Germline V gene lookup returns CDR1 MGHRA and CDR2 YSYEKL. The CDR3 nucleotides read TGCGCCAGCAGACAAGTAGCGGGAGGTCCCAATGAGCAGTTCTTC. Protein: CASRQVAGGPNEQFF.

This clone was found once. This sequence joins TRBV10-2 and TRBJ2-7, with TRBD2 identical over 7 bases. The V gene end was trimmed by 1 base and the J gene end by 6 bases; junction bases not matched to a gene: 9. The CDR3 length is 15 residues. Germline CDR1 reads WSHSY; CDR2 reads SAAADI. In DNA, the CDR3 is TGCGCCAGCAGTGAGTACGTGGGAGGGCCGGGCGAGCAGTACTTC. Its protein is CASSEYVGGPGEQYF.

The gene calls are TRBV18 and TRBJ2-1, with 8 positions matching TRBD2. The CDR3 length is 14 residues. With 7 bases clipped from V and 5 bases from J, the junction kept 7 bases outside the gene matches. Per the germline V gene, CDR1 is KGHSH and CDR2 is LQKENI. The CDR3 reads CASFPDGRDNEQFF. The DNA for the CDR3 is TGTGCCAGCTTCCCGGACGGGAGGGACAATGAGCAGTTCTTC.

Only a few counts were recorded for this clone. The CDR3: CASSCGDRGRNYEQYF. The CDR3 region has the DNA TGCGCCAGCAGCTGTGGGGACAGGGGTAGAAACTACGAGCAGTACTTC. The chain uses TRBV5-1 and TRBJ2-7; 10 nucleotides line up with TRBD1. This CDR3 spans 16 amino acids. The V segment lost 3 bases and the J segment 3 bases; nucleotides outside the gene matches: 9. From germline, CDR1 is SGHRS and CDR2 YFSETQ.

The chain couples TRBV5-1 to TRBJ2-3; 10 bases map to TRBD2. CDR1 is SGHRS and CDR2 is YFSETQ in the germline V gene. The CDR3 covers 16 residues. The V and J ends lost 4 bases and 1 base, in that order; junction bases with no gene match: 6. DNA of the CDR3: TGCGCCAGCAGCAACTCCGGGACTAGCGGCACAGATACGCAGTATTTT. As protein: CASSNSGTSGTDTQYF.

The rearrangement joins TRBV11-1 to TRBJ2-3; 12 bases map to TRBD2. CDR1 and CDR2 (germline): SGHAT, FQDESV (reference sequence). The CDR3 spans 17 residues. With 4 bases clipped from V and 5 bases from J, the junction kept 10 bases outside the gene matches. The CDR3 sequence: CASSSTSGSAQRDTQYF. For the CDR3, the DNA is TGTGCCAGCAGCTCGACTAGCGGGAGCGCTCAGCGAGATACGCAGTATTTT.

The chain employs TRBV30 and TRBJ1-2, with 7 bases matching TRBD1. J was trimmed by 4 bases and V by 0 bases; bases with no gene match: 2. This CDR3 has 13 amino acids. CDR1 is GTSNPN and CDR2 is SVGIG in the germline V gene (reference sequence). CDR3 protein: CAWSVDRAYGYTF. The CDR3 nucleotides read TGTGCCTGGAGTGTTGACAGGGCCTATGGCTACACCTTC.

The chain links TRBV7-9 to TRBJ2-7; no reliable D call. CDR1 and CDR2 (germline): SEHNR, FQNEAQ (reference sequence). CDR3 length: 13 residues. V was cut by 3 bases and J by 3 bases, with 9 bases left in between. The CDR3 protein is CASSFPPLYEQYF. In nucleotides, the CDR3 is TGTGCCAGCAGCTTCCCCCCTCTCTACGAGCAGTACTTC. The whole variable domain, remainder taken from reference TRBV7-9 and TRBJ2-7, is DTGVSQNPRHKITKRGQNVTFRCDPISEHNRLYWYRQTLGQGPEFLTYFQNEAQLEKSRLLSDRFSAERPKGSFSTLEIQRTEQGDSAMYLCASSFPPLYEQYFGPGTRLTVT.

This clone was counted between two and nine times. V is TRBV5-1 and J is TRBJ2-5, with 10 bases fitting TRBD2. Trimming took 3 bases from V and 2 from J; bases not matched to a gene: 4. This CDR3 has 15 residues. Germline CDR1 is SGHRS and CDR2 is YFSETQ. CDR3 sequence: CASSWGLARQETQYF. CDR3 bases: TGCGCCAGCAGCTGGGGACTAGCGCGGCAAGAGACCCAGTACTTC.

This CDR3 is CASSSLEGSHSYNEQFF. The DNA for the CDR3 is TGTGCCAGCAGCTCCCTAGAGGGCTCACACTCCTACAATGAGCAGTTCTTC. The V call is TRBV7-8, the J call TRBJ2-1; D might be TRBD2 (5 bases). V was clipped by 4 bases and J by 0 bases, with 16 bases between them. Germline CDR1 is SGHVS and CDR2 is FQNEAQ. This CDR3 has 17 residues.

Note on this clone: The DNA is left out, because the CDR3 cannot be placed on it with certainty; the CDR3 is given as TCRdb lists it. The CDR3 spells CASSSSQKETQYF. The chain links TRBV27 to TRBJ2-5; the table's D gene call, TRBD1, was not cross checked with the DNA. The germline V gene encodes CDR1 MNHEY and CDR2 SMNVEV (reference sequence). Counting both end residues, the CDR3 totals 13 amino acids.

V usage is TRBV11-3 and J usage is TRBJ2-3; 9 bases line up with TRBD1. The trim removed 1 base at V and 6 bases at J, leaving 2 bases unmatched. Germline V gene sequence: CDR1 SGHNT, CDR2 YENEEA. The CDR3 extends over 14 amino acids. Here the CDR3 DNA reads TGTGCCAGCAGCTTAGGGGACAGGGTTGATACGCAGTATTTT. It translates to CASSLGDRVDTQYF.

This clone has just a few counts. V gene TRBV19 combines with J gene TRBJ2-1, with D perhaps TRBD2 (5 bases). Germline assignment: CDR1 LNHDA and CDR2 SQIVND (reference sequence). This CDR3 comprises 15 residues. V lost 3 bases, J lost 1 base, and 10 bases lay in between. This chain's CDR3 is CASSMLANSYNEQFF. DNA for the CDR3: TGTGCCAGTAGTATGCTAGCTAATTCCTACAATGAGCAGTTCTTC. Together with reference TRBV19 and TRBJ2-1, the CDR3 gives the full variable domain: DGGITQSPKYLFRKEGQNVTLSCEQNLNHDAMYWYRQDPGQGLRLIYYSQIVNDFQKGDIAEGYSVSREKKESFPLTVTSAQKNPTAFYLCASSMLANSYNEQFFGPGTRLTVL.